The T cell receptor (beta chain) under discussion was sequenced for a study of beta chain features in type 1 diabetes. Study-level points and caveats: TCRB CDR3s from Type 1 diabetes patients were moderately but significantly shorter in all four CD4+ subsets.

This clone has more than one count but fewer than ten. What it binds is unknown. The CDR3 is 12 residues long. Trimming removed 2 bases at V and 8 bases at J, with 9 bases between. Germline values: CDR1 SEHNR, CDR2 FQNEAQ (reference sequence). Reverse transcribing all isolated RNA meant expressed TCRB transcripts were sequenced. Clones were read by immunoSEQ multiplex PCR, and TCRdb kept only the in-frame ones, dropping some. The sample lists about 700,000 clones; roughly 13% were seen once. The chain recombines TRBV7-9 with TRBJ1-2; no reliable D call. Material for sequencing was naive CD4+ T cells from blood. The clonotype originates from a man aged 18 to 35 with type 1 diabetes. CDR3 sequence: CASSLLSSGYTF. The CDR3 DNA sequence: TGTGCCAGCAGCTTATTAAGCTCGGGCTACACCTTC.